This T cell receptor (beta chain) was identified in a study of T cell repertoires in cytomegalovirus infection. V gave up 0 bases and J gave up 4 bases, with 19 bases separating them. The germline gives CDR1 DFQATT, CDR2 SNEGSKA (reference sequence). CDR3 size: 16 residues. TCRdb re-called the reads with MiXCR, one entry per CDR3 protein. The table lists roughly 140,000 distinct CDR3 sequences, less than 25% of them singletons. The rearrangement joins TRBV20-1 to TRBJ2-7; no firm D call. The clonotype originates from a human donor in good health (CMV status not recorded). Some clones in this sample may be carry-over from other donors' samples. The material sequenced was PBMCs. The CDR3 region is CSARDLAGTIRYEQYF. CDR3 coding DNA: TGCAGTGCTAGAGATCTTGCAGGCACCATCCGATACGAGCAGTACTTC.